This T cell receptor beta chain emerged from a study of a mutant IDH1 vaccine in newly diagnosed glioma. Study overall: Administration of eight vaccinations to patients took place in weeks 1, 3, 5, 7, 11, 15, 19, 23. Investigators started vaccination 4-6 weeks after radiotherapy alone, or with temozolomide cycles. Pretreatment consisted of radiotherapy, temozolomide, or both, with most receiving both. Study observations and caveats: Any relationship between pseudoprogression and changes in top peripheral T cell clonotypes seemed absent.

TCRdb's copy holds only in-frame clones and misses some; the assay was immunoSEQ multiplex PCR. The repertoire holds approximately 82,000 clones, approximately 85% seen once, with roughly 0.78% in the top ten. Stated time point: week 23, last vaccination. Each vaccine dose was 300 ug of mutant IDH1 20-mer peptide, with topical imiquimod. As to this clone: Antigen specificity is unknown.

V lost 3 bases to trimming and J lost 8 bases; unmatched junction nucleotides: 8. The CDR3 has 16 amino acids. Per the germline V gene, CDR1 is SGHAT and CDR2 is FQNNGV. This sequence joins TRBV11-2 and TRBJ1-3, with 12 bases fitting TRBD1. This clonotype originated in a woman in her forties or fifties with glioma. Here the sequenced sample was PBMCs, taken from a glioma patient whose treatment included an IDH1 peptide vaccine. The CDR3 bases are TGTGCCAGCAGCTTTATGGGACAGGGGGCCCGGGACACCATATATTTT. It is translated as CASSFMGQGARDTIYF. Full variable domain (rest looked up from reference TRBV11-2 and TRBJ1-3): EAGVAQSPRYKIIEKRQSVAFWCNPISGHATLYWYQQILGQGPKLLIQFQNNGVVDDSQLPKDRFSAERLKGVDSTLKIQPAKLEDSAVYLCASSFMGQGARDTIYFGEGSWLTVV.